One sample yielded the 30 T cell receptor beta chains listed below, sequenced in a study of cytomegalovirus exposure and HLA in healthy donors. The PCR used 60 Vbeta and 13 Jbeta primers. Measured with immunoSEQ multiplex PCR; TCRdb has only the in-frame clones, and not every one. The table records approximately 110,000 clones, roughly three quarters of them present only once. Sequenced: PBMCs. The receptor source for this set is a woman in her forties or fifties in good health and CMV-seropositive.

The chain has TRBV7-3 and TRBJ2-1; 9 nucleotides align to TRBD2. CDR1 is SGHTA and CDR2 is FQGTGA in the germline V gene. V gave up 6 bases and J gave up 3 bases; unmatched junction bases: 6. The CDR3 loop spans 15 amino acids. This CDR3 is CASSLAGAIYNEQFF. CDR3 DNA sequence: TGTGCCAGCAGTTTAGCGGGGGCCATCTACAATGAGCAGTTCTTC.

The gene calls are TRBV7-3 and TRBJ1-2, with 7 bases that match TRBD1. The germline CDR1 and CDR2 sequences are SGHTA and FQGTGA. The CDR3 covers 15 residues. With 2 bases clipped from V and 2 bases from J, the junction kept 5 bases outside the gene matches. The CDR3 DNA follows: TGTGCCAGCAGCTTATATCAACAGGGGAACTATGGCTACACCTTC. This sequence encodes CASSLYQQGNYGYTF.

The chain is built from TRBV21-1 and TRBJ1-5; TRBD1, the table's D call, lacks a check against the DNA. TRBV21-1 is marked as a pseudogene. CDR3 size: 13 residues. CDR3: CASNNRENQPQHF. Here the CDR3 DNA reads TGTGCCAGCAATAACAGGGAGAATCAGCCCCAGCATTTT.

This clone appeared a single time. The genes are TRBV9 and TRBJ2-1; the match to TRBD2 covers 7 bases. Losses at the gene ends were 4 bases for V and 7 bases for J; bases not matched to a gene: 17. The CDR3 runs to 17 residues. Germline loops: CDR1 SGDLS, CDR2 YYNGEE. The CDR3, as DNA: TGTGCCAGCAGCCCCCATTCCGGACTAGTGGGCTCGAATGAGCAGTTCTTC. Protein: CASSPHSGLVGSNEQFF.

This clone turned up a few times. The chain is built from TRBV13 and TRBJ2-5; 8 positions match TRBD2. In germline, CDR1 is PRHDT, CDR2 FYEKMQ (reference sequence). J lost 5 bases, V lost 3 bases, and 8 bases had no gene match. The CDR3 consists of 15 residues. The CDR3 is CASSFLSGDGETQYF. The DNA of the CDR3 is TGTGCCAGCAGCTTCCTTAGCGGGGACGGGGAGACCCAGTACTTC.

The CDR3 bases are TGTGCCAGCAGAATTTCGGGGGGGCCCCAGCATTTT. It translates to CASRISGGPQHF. V gene TRBV2 combines with J gene TRBJ1-5; a weak D match, TRBD1 (5 bases). The germline V gene encodes CDR1 SNHLY and CDR2 FYNNEI. V lost 6 bases and J lost 9, with 12 bases in between. The CDR3 is 12 residues long.

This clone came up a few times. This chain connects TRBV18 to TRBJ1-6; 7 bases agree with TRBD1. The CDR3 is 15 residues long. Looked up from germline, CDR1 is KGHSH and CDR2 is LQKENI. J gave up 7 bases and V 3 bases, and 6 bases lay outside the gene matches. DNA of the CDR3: TGTGCCAGCTCACCCTACAGGACAGGAAATTCACCCCTCCACTTT. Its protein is CASSPYRTGNSPLHF.

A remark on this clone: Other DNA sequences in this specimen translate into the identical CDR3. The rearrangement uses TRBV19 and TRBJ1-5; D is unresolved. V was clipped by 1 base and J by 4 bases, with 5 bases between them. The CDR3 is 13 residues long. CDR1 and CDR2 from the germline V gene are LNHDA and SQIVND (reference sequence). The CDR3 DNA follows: TGTGCCAGTAGTATAGGAGGGAATCAGCCCCAGCATTTT. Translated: CASSIGGNQPQHF.

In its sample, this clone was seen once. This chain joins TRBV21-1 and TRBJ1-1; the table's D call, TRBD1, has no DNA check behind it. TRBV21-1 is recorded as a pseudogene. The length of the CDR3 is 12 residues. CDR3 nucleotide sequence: TGTGCCAGCAGTCAAAAGGGGACTGAAGCTTTCTTT. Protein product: CASSQKGTEAFF.

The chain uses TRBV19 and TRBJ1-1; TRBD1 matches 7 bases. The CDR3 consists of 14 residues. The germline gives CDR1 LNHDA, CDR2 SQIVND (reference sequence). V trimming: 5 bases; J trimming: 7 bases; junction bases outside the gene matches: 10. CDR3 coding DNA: TGTGCCAGTAGTCGCCCAGGACAGGCCCTTGAAGCTTTCTTT. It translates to CASSRPGQALEAFF.

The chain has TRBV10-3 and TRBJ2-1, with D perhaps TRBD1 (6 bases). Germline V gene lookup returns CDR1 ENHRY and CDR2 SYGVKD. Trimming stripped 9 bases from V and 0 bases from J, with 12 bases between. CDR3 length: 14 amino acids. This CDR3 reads CAIEQGGSYNEQFF. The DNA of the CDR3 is TGTGCCATAGAACAGGGTGGCTCCTACAATGAGCAGTTCTTC.

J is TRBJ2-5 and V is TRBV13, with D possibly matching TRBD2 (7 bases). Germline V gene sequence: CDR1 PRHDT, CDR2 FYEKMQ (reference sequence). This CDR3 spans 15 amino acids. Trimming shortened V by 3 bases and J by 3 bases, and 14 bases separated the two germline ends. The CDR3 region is CASSFTGRVEETQYF. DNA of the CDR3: TGTGCCAGCAGCTTCACAGGGAGGGTAGAAGAGACCCAGTACTTC.

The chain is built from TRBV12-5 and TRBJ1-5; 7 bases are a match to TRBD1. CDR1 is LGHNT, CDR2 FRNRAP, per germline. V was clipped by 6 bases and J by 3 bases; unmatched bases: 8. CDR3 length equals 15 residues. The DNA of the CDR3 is TGTGCTAGTGGGGCAGGGGGAAGGGACAATCAGCCCCAGCATTTT. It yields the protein CASGAGGRDNQPQHF.

The CDR3: CASSLGPGGTYEQYF. The CDR3 DNA is TGTGCCAGCAGTTTGGGGCCCGGGGGTACCTACGAGCAGTACTTC. The V call is TRBV27, the J call TRBJ2-7, with D possibly TRBD2 on 6 matching bases. This CDR3 region has 15 residues. Trimming stripped 3 bases from V and 2 bases from J, with 14 bases between. Germline V gives CDR1 MNHEY, CDR2 SMNVEV (reference sequence).

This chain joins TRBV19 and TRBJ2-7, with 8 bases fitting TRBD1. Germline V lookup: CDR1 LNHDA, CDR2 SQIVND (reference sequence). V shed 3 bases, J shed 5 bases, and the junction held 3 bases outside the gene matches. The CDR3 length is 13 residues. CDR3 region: CASSMRTGHEQYF. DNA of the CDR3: TGTGCCAGTAGTATGCGGACAGGGCACGAGCAGTACTTC.

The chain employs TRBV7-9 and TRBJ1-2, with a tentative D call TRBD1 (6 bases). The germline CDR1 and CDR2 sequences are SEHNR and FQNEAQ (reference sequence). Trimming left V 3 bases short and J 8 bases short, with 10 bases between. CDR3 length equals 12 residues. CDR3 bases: TGTGCCAGCAGCTTCGGGGGGCGCGGCTACACCTTC. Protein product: CASSFGGRGYTF. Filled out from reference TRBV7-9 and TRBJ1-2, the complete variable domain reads DTGVSQNPRHKITKRGQNVTFRCDPISEHNRLYWYRQTLGQGPEFLTYFQNEAQLEKSRLLSDRFSAERPKGSFSTLEIQRTEQGDSAMYLCASSFGGRGYTFGSGTRLTVV.

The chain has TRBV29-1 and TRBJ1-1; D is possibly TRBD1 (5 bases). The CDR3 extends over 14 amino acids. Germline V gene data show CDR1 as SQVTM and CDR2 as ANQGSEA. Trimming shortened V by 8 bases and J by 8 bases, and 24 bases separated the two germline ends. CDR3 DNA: TGCAGCACGTATTTTGGGGCAGGAGCCCAAGAAGCTTTCTTT. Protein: CSTYFGAGAQEAFF.

The CDR3 spells CASSSARGAGGDTQYF. The CDR3 DNA sequence: TGTGCCAGCAGCTCAGCACGGGGGGCGGGAGGGGATACGCAGTATTTT. The rearrangement uses TRBV5-4 and TRBJ2-3, with 9 bases fitting TRBD2. Germline V gene sequence: CDR1 SGHNT, CDR2 YYREEE (reference sequence). With V trimmed by 3 bases and J by 6 bases, 11 bases remained unmatched. This CDR3 spans 16 amino acids.

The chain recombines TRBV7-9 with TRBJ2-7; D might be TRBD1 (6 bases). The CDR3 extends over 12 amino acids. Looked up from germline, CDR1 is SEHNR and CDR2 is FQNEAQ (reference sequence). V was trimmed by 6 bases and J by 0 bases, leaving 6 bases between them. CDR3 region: CASRDSSYEQYF. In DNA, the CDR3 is TGTGCCAGCAGGGACAGCTCCTACGAGCAGTACTTC.

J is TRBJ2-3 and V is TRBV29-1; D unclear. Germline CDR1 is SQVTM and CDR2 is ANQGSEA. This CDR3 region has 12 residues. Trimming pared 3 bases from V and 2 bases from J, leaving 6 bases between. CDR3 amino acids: CSVDGSTDTQYF. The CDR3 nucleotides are TGCAGCGTTGACGGGTCCACAGATACGCAGTATTTT.

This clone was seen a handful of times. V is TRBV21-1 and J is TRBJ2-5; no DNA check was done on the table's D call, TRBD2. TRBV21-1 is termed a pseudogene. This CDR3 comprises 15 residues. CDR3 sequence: CASSKGAGYEETQYF. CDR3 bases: TGTGCCAGCAGCAAAGGGGCGGGGTATGAAGAGACCCAGTACTTC.

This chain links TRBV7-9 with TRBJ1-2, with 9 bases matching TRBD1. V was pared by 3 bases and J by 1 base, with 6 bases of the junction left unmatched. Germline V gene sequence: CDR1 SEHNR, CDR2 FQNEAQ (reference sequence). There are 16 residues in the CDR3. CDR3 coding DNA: TGTGCCAGCAGCTTCGTCACAGGGGGCCTTAACTATGGCTACACCTTC. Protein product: CASSFVTGGLNYGYTF.

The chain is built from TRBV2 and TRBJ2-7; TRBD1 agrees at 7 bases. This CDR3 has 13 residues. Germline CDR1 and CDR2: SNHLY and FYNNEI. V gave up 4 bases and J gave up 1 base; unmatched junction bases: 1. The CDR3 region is CASSVDRSYEQYF. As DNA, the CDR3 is TGTGCCAGCAGTGTGGACAGGTCCTACGAGCAGTACTTC.

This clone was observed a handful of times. CDR3 sequence: CASSPGTSPNNEQFF. The DNA of the CDR3 is TGTGCCAGCAGTCCCGGGACTAGCCCCAACAATGAGCAGTTCTTC. The genes are TRBV2 and TRBJ2-1; 9 nucleotides match TRBD2. V trimming: 5 bases; J trimming: 5 bases; junction bases outside the gene matches: 7. Germline CDR1 and CDR2: SNHLY and FYNNEI. The CDR3 contains 15 residues. The full variable domain, its missing parts supplied by reference TRBV2 and TRBJ2-1, is EPEVTQTPSHQVTQMGQEVILRCVPISNHLYFYWYRQILGQKVEFLVSFYNNEISEKSEIFDDQFSVERPDGSNFTLKIRSTKLEDSAMYFCASSPGTSPNNEQFFGPGTRLTVL.

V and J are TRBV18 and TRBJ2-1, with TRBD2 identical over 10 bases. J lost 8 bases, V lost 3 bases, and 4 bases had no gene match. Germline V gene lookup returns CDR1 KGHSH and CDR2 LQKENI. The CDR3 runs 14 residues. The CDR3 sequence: CASSPSGLAHEQFF. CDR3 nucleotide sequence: TGTGCCAGCTCACCGTCGGGACTAGCGCATGAGCAGTTCTTC.

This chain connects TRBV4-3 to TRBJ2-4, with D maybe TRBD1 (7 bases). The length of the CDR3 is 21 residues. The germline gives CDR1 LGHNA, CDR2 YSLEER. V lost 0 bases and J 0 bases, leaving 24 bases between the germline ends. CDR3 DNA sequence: TGCGCCAGCAGCCAAGACGCAGGACAGGTAAGACTGGGACTAGCCAAAAACATTCAGTACTTC. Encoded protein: CASSQDAGQVRLGLAKNIQYF.

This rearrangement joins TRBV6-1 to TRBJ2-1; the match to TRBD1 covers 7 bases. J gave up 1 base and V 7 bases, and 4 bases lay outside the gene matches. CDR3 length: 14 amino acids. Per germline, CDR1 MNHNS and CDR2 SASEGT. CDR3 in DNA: TGTGCCAGCAATCCAGGGGGTTCCTACAATGAGCAGTTCTTC. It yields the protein CASNPGGSYNEQFF.

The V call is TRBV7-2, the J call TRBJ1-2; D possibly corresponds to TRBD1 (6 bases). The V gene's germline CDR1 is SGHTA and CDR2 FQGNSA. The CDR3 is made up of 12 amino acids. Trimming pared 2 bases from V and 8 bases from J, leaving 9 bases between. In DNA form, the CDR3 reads TGTGCCAGCAGCTTACCAGGGGCAGGCTACACCTTC. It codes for CASSLPGAGYTF.

Here the CDR3 reads CASSQAPPYEQYF. DNA for the CDR3: TGTGCCAGCAGTCAGGCTCCCCCCTACGAGCAGTACTTC. This rearrangement joins TRBV6-5 to TRBJ2-5; D gene unclear. The J call may be in error: the DNA end matches TRBJ2-7 better. Per germline, CDR1 MNHEY and CDR2 SVGAGI. The CDR3 covers 13 residues.

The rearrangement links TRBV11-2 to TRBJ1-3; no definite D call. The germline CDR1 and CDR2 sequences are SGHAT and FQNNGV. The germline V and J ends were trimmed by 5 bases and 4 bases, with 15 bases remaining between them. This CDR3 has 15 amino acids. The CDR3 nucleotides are TGTGCCAGCAGCCTGAATTCCGGGAGAGGAAACACCATATATTTT. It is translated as CASSLNSGRGNTIYF. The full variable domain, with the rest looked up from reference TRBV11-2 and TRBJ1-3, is EAGVAQSPRYKIIEKRQSVAFWCNPISGHATLYWYQQILGQGPKLLIQFQNNGVVDDSQLPKDRFSAERLKGVDSTLKIQPAKLEDSAVYLCASSLNSGRGNTIYFGEGSWLTVV.